The source of this T cell receptor beta chain is a study of cytomegalovirus exposure and HLA in healthy donors. The overall study: Findings of an earlier analysis included about 120 million unique TCR beta sequences from around 180 million T cells. Findings of the study overall: V segments that were indistinguishable, TRBV6-2 and TRBV6-3 among them, were omitted from analysis. Later analysis showed most CMV-associated TCR beta chains appearing HLA-restricted.

Regarding this clone: What it recognizes is unknown. Other DNA sequences in this sample translate to the same CDR3.

This PCR relied on a set of 60 Vbeta primers and 13 Jbeta primers. The assay was immunoSEQ multiplex PCR, and TCRdb's table has in-frame clones only and misses some. The profile covers 150,000 to 200,000 clones, with roughly 77% appearing a single time and roughly 8.2% taken by the ten largest. The CDR3 extends over 15 amino acids. Trimming pared 1 base from V and 2 bases from J, leaving 11 bases between. The germline V gene encodes CDR1 MDHEN and CDR2 SYDVKM. The chain combines TRBV28 with TRBJ1-2; a weak D match, TRBD1 (6 bases). The sequenced sample was PBMCs. This sequence originates from a woman between 40 and 50 years old in good health and CMV-seropositive. DNA of the CDR3: TGTGCCAGCAGTTTATCGGGTAGGGGGAACTATGGCTACACCTTC. Protein sequence: CASSLSGRGNYGYTF.